The clone carrying this TCR beta chain turned up a few times. Antigen specificity is unknown. These data originate in a study of T-cell memory formation after mild COVID-19. Overall study: TCR clusters largely stayed donor specific.

Study-wide points: Pre-infection memory harbored some responding clones, suggesting cross-reactive memory joined.

Germline CDR1 reads SEHNR; CDR2 reads FQNEAQ (reference sequence). V was clipped by 11 bases and J by 4 bases, with 11 bases between them. The CDR3 consists of 12 residues. A single record per CDR3 protein comes from TCRdb applying MiXCR to the 5' RACE reads. Counted here are approximately 150,000 distinct CDR3 sequences, 13% to 15% occurring once; the ten biggest clones make up over 12%. The chain combines TRBV7-9 with TRBJ2-2; D perhaps matches TRBD2 (6 bases). The sequence derives from an adult woman who had mild COVID-19 (a few samples of this study predate the infection). Cell type and time point are not known. The sequencing sample was made of PBMCs or a T cell subset sorted from them (not recorded which). CDR3 sequence reads: CALPGVTGELFF. CDR3 coding DNA: TGTGCCCTCCCGGGGGTCACCGGGGAGCTGTTTTTT. The complete variable domain, with remaining parts taken from reference TRBV7-9 and TRBJ2-2, reads DTGVSQNPRHKITKRGQNVTFRCDPISEHNRLYWYRQTLGQGPEFLTYFQNEAQLEKSRLLSDRFSAERPKGSFSTLEIQRTEQGDSAMYLCALPGVTGELFFGEGSRLTVL.